The 18 T cell receptor beta chains given below trace back to one sample, sequenced in a study of blood T cell repertoires in COVID-19. Using immunoSEQ multiplex PCR, the repertoire was profiled, and TCRdb retains in-frame clones only, with some absent. The table lists about 280,000 clones, nearly 90% of them singletons. Sequenced input: PBMCs or T cells enriched from blood (not recorded which). The receptor set was obtained from a woman in her twenties or thirties who had recovered from COVID-19.

The chain carries TRBV15 and TRBJ2-7; D might be TRBD1 (6 bases). This CDR3 region has 14 residues. The germline V and J ends were trimmed by 8 bases and 5 bases, with 19 bases remaining between them. Germline V gene data show CDR1 as LNHNV and CDR2 as YYDKDF (reference sequence). The CDR3 loop reads CATRRGGDLHEQYF. CDR3 nucleotides: TGTGCCACCCGCCGTGGGGGCGATCTTCACGAGCAGTACTTC.

A word on this clone: Different DNA sequences within this sample yield the same CDR3. The chain combines TRBV29-1 with TRBJ1-1, with D unclear. Looked up from germline, CDR1 is SQVTM and CDR2 is ANQGSEA. With 4 bases removed from V and 0 bases from J, the gap between germline ends came to 6 bases. This CDR3 comprises 12 residues. The CDR3 coding sequence is TGCAGCGTTGGCGGGTTGAACACTGAAGCTTTCTTT. It encodes CSVGGLNTEAFF.

The rearrangement joins TRBV11-2 to TRBJ1-1; a weak D match, TRBD1 (5 bases). Germline-derived CDR1 and CDR2 are SGHAT and FQNNGV. Trimming shortened V by 5 bases and J by 1 base, and 17 bases separated the two germline ends. This CDR3 contains 16 residues. CDR3 amino acids: CASSPPGTVGNTEAFF. The CDR3 bases are TGTGCCAGCAGCCCGCCCGGGACTGTCGGGAACACTGAAGCTTTCTTT.

The rearrangement joins TRBV7-9 to TRBJ2-3; maybe TRBD2 (6 bases). CDR1 and CDR2 (germline): SEHNR, FQNEAQ (reference sequence). The length of the CDR3 is 17 residues. With 6 bases removed from V and 4 bases from J, the gap between germline ends came to 23 bases. CDR3 amino acids: CASRAPSGVEGADTQYF. The CDR3 nucleotides read TGTGCCAGCAGGGCGCCTTCGGGGGTTGAAGGGGCAGATACGCAGTATTTT.

The chain links TRBV4-1 to TRBJ2-1, with D unresolved. V was shortened by 4 bases and J by 3 bases, with 13 bases between the two germline ends. This CDR3 is 15 amino acids long. In germline, CDR1 is MGHRA, CDR2 YSYEKL. The CDR3 loop reads CASSPPVNSYNEQFF. The CDR3 nucleotides read TGCGCCAGCAGCCCCCCTGTGAACAGCTACAATGAGCAGTTCTTC.

The genes are TRBV7-2 and TRBJ1-1, with D unclear. Per germline, CDR1 SGHTA and CDR2 FQGNSA. V lost 1 base and J lost 3, with 9 bases in between. The CDR3 is 14 amino acids. The CDR3 bases are TGTGCCAGCAGCTTAGTGGCGCGGTACACTGAAGCTTTCTTT. Amino acid sequence: CASSLVARYTEAFF.

The chain is built from TRBV5-1 and TRBJ2-3; the match to TRBD1 covers 7 bases. Trimming removed 4 bases from V and 1 base from J; junction bases left unmatched: 3. The CDR3 totals 14 residues. The germline V gene has CDR1 SGHRS and CDR2 YFSETQ. CDR3 nucleotide sequence: TGCGCCAGCAGCCAAGGGACAGGCACAGATACGCAGTATTTT. Amino acids: CASSQGTGTDTQYF. The full variable domain, completed using reference TRBV5-1 and TRBJ2-3, is KAGVTQTPRYLIKTRGQQVTLSCSPISGHRSVSWYQQTPGQGLQFLFEYFSETQRNKGNFPGRFSGRQFSNSRSEMNVSTLELGDSALYLCASSQGTGTDTQYFGPGTRLTVL.

This rearrangement joins TRBV5-1 to TRBJ1-1; D is undetermined. V lost 1 base to trimming and J lost 2 bases, with 9 bases between them. Germline loops: CDR1 SGHRS, CDR2 YFSETQ. CDR3 length: 14 amino acids. CDR3 sequence reads: CASSLHSLNTEAFF. DNA of the CDR3: TGCGCCAGCAGCTTGCACAGCCTAAACACTGAAGCTTTCTTT.

V and J are TRBV7-3 and TRBJ1-2, with D uncertain. Trimming removed 1 base from V and 0 bases from J, with 9 bases in between. The length of the CDR3 is 15 residues. Germline CDR1 and CDR2: SGHTA and FQGTGA. CDR3 coding DNA: TGTGCCAGCAGCTTAATCAGAATTACTAACTATGGCTACACCTTC. Its translation: CASSLIRITNYGYTF.

This clone has more than one count but fewer than ten. This chain joins TRBV7-9 and TRBJ1-6, with D perhaps matching TRBD1 (5 bases). The CDR3 length is 12 residues. The V end lost 4 bases, the J end lost 11 bases, and 9 bases lay between the germline ends. The germline V gene has CDR1 SEHNR and CDR2 FQNEAQ (reference sequence). CDR3 region: CASSSSGAPLHF. CDR3 coding DNA: TGTGCCAGCAGCTCATCGGGGGCACCCCTCCACTTT.

The rearrangement links TRBV11-3 to TRBJ2-4; 8 positions match TRBD2. Germline lookup yields CDR1 SGHNT and CDR2 YENEEA. J gave up 0 bases and V 1 base, and 2 bases lay outside the gene matches. This CDR3 spans 16 amino acids. CDR3 region: CASSLAGGIAKNIQYF. CDR3 DNA: TGTGCCAGCAGCTTAGCGGGGGGGATAGCCAAAAACATTCAGTACTTC.

V gene TRBV7-2 combines with J gene TRBJ2-2, with 12 bases lining up with TRBD1. V lost 5 bases to trimming and J lost 4 bases; unmatched junction nucleotides: 11. In germline, CDR1 is SGHTA, CDR2 FQGNSA. The CDR3 runs 18 residues. In nucleotides, the CDR3 is TGTGCCAGCAGCCGTGACTGGGACAGGGGGCGCGGCACCGGGGAGCTGTTTTTT. Amino acids: CASSRDWDRGRGTGELFF.

V is TRBV6-5 and J is TRBJ1-1; 7 bases match TRBD1. V was pared by 2 bases and J by 8 bases, with 8 bases of the junction left unmatched. Germline values: CDR1 MNHEY, CDR2 SVGAGI. The CDR3 is 14 amino acids. CDR3 in amino acids: CASSYRGRGLEAFF. CDR3 DNA sequence: TGTGCCAGCAGTTACCGAGGCAGGGGGTTGGAAGCTTTCTTT.

The chain has TRBV7-9 and TRBJ1-3, with TRBD1 as a possible D gene (6 bases). The CDR3 contains 16 residues. The ends were cut back, 4 bases at V and 4 bases at J, with 17 bases in the middle. CDR1 SEHNR and CDR2 FQNEAQ come from the germline V gene (reference sequence). The DNA of the CDR3 is TGTGCCAGCAGCTCCAGGGACATTATACGGGGAAACACCATATATTTT. Its protein is CASSSRDIIRGNTIYF.

The chain is built from TRBV10-1 and TRBJ1-1; D gene unclear. The V end lost 3 bases, the J end lost 7 bases, and 12 bases lay between the germline ends. Per the germline V gene, CDR1 is WNHNN and CDR2 is SYGVQD (reference sequence). This CDR3 spans 13 amino acids. The CDR3 loop reads CASSDARIDEAFF. DNA for the CDR3: TGCGCCAGCAGTGACGCCAGGATTGATGAAGCTTTCTTT.

This chain joins TRBV5-6 and TRBJ2-3; 12 positions match TRBD2. Germline V lookup: CDR1 SGHDT, CDR2 YYEEEE. The CDR3 spans 16 residues. V was clipped by 3 bases and J by 3 bases; unmatched bases: 5. The CDR3 region has the DNA TGTGCCAGCAGCTACATGACTAGCGGGAGAACAGATACGCAGTATTTT. It codes for CASSYMTSGRTDTQYF.

Details on this clone: Other DNA sequences of this sample code for an identical CDR3. The genes are TRBV7-3 and TRBJ2-3; D is uncertain. Trimming stripped 4 bases from V and 0 bases from J, with 14 bases between. This CDR3 contains 16 residues. Germline CDR1 and CDR2: SGHTA and FQGTGA. The CDR3 DNA is TGTGCCAGCAGCTCCAACTCTAGGTCTAGCACAGATACGCAGTATTTT. Translated, it gives CASSSNSRSSTDTQYF.

The V call is TRBV27, the J call TRBJ2-4, with D possibly being TRBD1 (6 bases). From germline, CDR1 is MNHEY and CDR2 SMNVEV (reference sequence). The ends were cut back, 6 bases at V and 2 bases at J, with 14 bases in the middle. The length of the CDR3 is 15 residues. CDR3 in amino acids: CASRQGIGTKNIQYF. DNA of the CDR3: TGTGCCAGCAGACAGGGAATCGGAACCAAAAACATTCAGTACTTC.